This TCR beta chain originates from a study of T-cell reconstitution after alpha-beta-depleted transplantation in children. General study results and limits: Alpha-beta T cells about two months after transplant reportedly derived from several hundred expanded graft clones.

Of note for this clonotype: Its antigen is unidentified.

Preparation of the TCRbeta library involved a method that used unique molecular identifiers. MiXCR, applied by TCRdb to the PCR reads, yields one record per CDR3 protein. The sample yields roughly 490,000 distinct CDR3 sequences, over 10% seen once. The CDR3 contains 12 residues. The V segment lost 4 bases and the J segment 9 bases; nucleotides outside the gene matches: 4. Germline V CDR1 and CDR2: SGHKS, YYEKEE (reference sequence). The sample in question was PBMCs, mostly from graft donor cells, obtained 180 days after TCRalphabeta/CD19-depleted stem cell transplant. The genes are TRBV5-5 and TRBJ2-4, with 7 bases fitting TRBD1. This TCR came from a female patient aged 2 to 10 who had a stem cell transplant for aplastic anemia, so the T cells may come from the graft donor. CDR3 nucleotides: TGTGCCAGCAGCCCGACAGGGCTCATTCAGTACTTC. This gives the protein CASSPTGLIQYF.